A single sample gave rise to the 9 T cell receptor beta chains below, sequenced in a study of CXCR3-negative and CXCR3-positive naive CD8 T cells. The authors made the TRB cDNA libraries by 5' RACE using UMI labels. After re-calling the 5' RACE reads, TCRdb lists one entry per CDR3 protein, DNA absent. The listing records some 8,200 distinct CDR3 sequences. The source material was naive CXCR3- CD8+ T cells from blood. The subset: CD45RO-CCR7+CD27+CD95- naive CD8+ T cells lacking CXCR3 (TNR3-). The receptor set was obtained from a human donor in good health. Some clones in this sample may be carry-over from other donors' samples.

The J gene is TRBJ2-1, the V gene TRBV4-1; TCRdb's assignment of TRBD2 cannot be checked, as there is no DNA. The CDR3 has 16 amino acids. CDR1 is MGHRA and CDR2 is YSYEKL in the germline V gene. CDR3 in amino acids: CASSQRLAGVFNEQFF.

This clonotype shows up as medium-sized by frequency. This chain links TRBV5-6 with TRBJ2-1; the D call of TRBD1 rests on TCRdb alone, since no DNA is present to check it. There are 12 residues in the CDR3. Looked up from germline, CDR1 is SGHDT and CDR2 is YYEEEE. CDR3 in amino acids: CASSLGTGEQFF. Full variable domain (outside the CDR3, taken from reference TRBV5-6 and TRBJ2-1): DAGVTQSPTHLIKTRGQQVTLRCSPKSGHDTVSWYQQALGQGPQFIFQYYEEEERQRGNFPDRFSGHQFPNYSSELNVNALLLGDSALYLCASSLGTGEQFFGPGTRLTVL.

CDR3 sequence: CSVETAGTKETQYF. This sequence joins TRBV29-1 and TRBJ2-5; with no DNA, the TCRdb D assignment of TRBD2 cannot be verified. Germline CDR1 is SQVTM and CDR2 is ANQGSEA. This CDR3 is built from 14 residues.

CDR3: CASGQGLNTIYF. V and J are TRBV19 and TRBJ1-3; TCRdb proposes TRBD1, but this gene call is untestable without DNA. Germline V gives CDR1 LNHDA, CDR2 SQIVND (reference sequence). The CDR3 loop spans 12 amino acids.

The chain employs TRBV20-1 and TRBJ1-1. CDR3 length: 12 residues. CDR1 is DFQATT and CDR2 is SNEGSKA in the germline V gene (reference sequence). The CDR3 here is CSARPEFTEAFF.

The CDR3 reads CASKPTGTAMNTGELFF. This chain joins TRBV6-1 and TRBJ2-2; the TRBD1 assignment by TCRdb is unverifiable without DNA. The CDR3 length is 17 residues. Germline V gene sequence: CDR1 MNHNS, CDR2 SASEGT.

The V call is TRBV7-3, the J call TRBJ1-3; there is no DNA to check the TCRdb D call of TRBD1. CDR3 length: 13 amino acids. CDR1 and CDR2 (germline): SGHTA, FQGTGA. CDR3 residues: CASSQDIGNTIYF.

This clonotype is classed as medium-sized by frequency. The V gene is TRBV29-1, the J gene TRBJ2-2; TCRdb designates TRBD2, a call that cannot be tested without DNA. CDR3 length: 16 amino acids. Germline V gene data show CDR1 as SQVTM and CDR2 as ANQGSEA. CDR3 sequence: CSVGLAGMANTGELFF.

The chain is built from TRBV28 and TRBJ2-1; no DNA is available, so the TRBD1 call from TCRdb remains unchecked. The CDR3 has 17 residues. Germline assignment: CDR1 MDHEN and CDR2 SYDVKM. CDR3 sequence: CASSLTPLSASYNEQFF.